The rows below give T cell receptor beta chains drawn from one sample of a study of T cell changes during pregnancy in multiple sclerosis. Only in-frame clones appear in the TCRdb table, and some are missing; sequencing was by immunoSEQ multiplex PCR. The top ten hold approximately 4.5% of the sample, which has 35,000 to 45,000 clones, about 88% seen once. The input for sequencing was CD8+ T cells from peripheral blood mononuclear cells, taken in the first trimester of pregnancy. The receptors were gathered from a female donor with multiple sclerosis, enrolled in a pregnancy study. Both conserved end residues are part of each CDR3. Fields, in order: clone size, D gene, V gene, J gene, CDR3 length, CDR3 DNA, CDR3 protein. D genes are given only for firm matches. Rows may omit the clone size; those that give it use once, few, many or a size class.

-,-,TRBV7-9,TRBJ2-5,13,TGTGCCAGCAGCTTAGACAATGCAGAGACCCAGTACTTC,CASSLDNAETQYF
-,TRBD1,TRBV19,TRBJ2-1,14,TGTGCCAGTGTCACGCGACAGGGGGACAATGAGCAGTTCTTC,CASVTRQGDNEQFF
-,-,TRBV9,TRBJ1-2,13,TGTGCCAGCAGCGTTCTGACTGACTATGGCTACACCTTC,CASSVLTDYGYTF
-,TRBD1,TRBV19,TRBJ1-2,16,TGTGCCAGTAGTATCGGTCAGGGGGTTATCCCCTATGGCTACACCTTC,CASSIGQGVIPYGYTF
few,-,TRBV19,TRBJ1-6,13,TGTGCCAGTAGTATAGGTCCGAATTCACCCCTCCACTTT,CASSIGPNSPLHF
-,-,TRBV9,TRBJ1-3,14,TGTGCCAGCAGCGGAGAGATTTCAGGAAACACCATATATTTT,CASSGEISGNTIYF
-,-,TRBV7-3,TRBJ1-2,14,TGTGCCAGCAGCTTTATCCGACAGCCCAAAGGCTACACCTTC,CASSFIRQPKGYTF
-,TRBD1,TRBV6-1,TRBJ2-7,15,TGTGCCAGCAGTGAAGCGCACAGGGGGCTAGACGAGCAGTACTTC,CASSEAHRGLDEQYF
-,TRBD1,TRBV9,TRBJ2-7,14,TGTGCCAGCAGCGCCGAGGGCGCAGGGGGCGAGCAGTACTTC,CASSAEGAGGEQYF
-,-,TRBV15,TRBJ2-5,14,TGTGCCACCAGCAGAGATAGCGTCAGAGAGACCCAGTACTTC,CATSRDSVRETQYF
-,TRBD1,TRBV6-5,TRBJ2-7,14,TGTGCCAGCAGTTACAGGGACAGGGTTTACGAGCAGTACTTC,CASSYRDRVYEQYF
-,-,TRBV27,TRBJ2-1,13,TGTGCCAGCAGCGGGGGGCCCCACAATGAGCAGTTCTTC,CASSGGPHNEQFF
-,-,TRBV30,TRBJ2-7,14,TGTGCCTGGAGGCCGGTGGCAGGGATTACGGTGCAGTACTTC,CAWRPVAGITVQYF
-,TRBD1,TRBV6-4,TRBJ1-2,14,TGTGCCAGCAGTGACTCGGCAGGGGGGCTAGGCTACACCTTC,CASSDSAGGLGYTF
-,TRBD1,TRBV7-9,TRBJ2-7,13,TGTGCCAGCAGCACTCGGACAGGGGACGAGCAGTACTTC,CASSTRTGDEQYF
-,TRBD1,TRBV6-6,TRBJ2-5,14,TGTGCCAGCAGTTCCCGGACAGGGCTAAAGACCCAGTACTTC,CASSSRTGLKTQYF
-,-,TRBV5-1,TRBJ1-2,12,TGCGCCAGCAGCTCTTACAGGGATGGCTACACCTTC,CASSSYRDGYTF
once,TRBD1,TRBV27,TRBJ1-4,15,TGTGCCAGCAGTTTATCCAGGGGGCACCTTGAAAAACTGTTTTTT,CASSLSRGHLEKLFF
-,-,TRBV7-3,TRBJ2-3,17,TGTGCCAGCAGCTTATTTCCCACTACCGGGGGCACAGATACGCAGTATTTT,CASSLFPTTGGTDTQYF
-,TRBD2,TRBV7-6,TRBJ2-3,16,TGTGCCAGCAGCTTGGATGGGACTAGCGGGGCAGATACGCAGTATTTT,CASSLDGTSGADTQYF
-,-,TRBV9,TRBJ2-5,11,TGTGCCAGCAGCGATCAGGAGACCCAGTACTTC,CASSDQETQYF
-,-,TRBV11-3,TRBJ1-1,13,TGTGCCAGCAGCTTTAATGGCAGGTCAGGAGCTTTCTTT,CASSFNGRSGAFF
-,TRBD1,TRBV10-3,TRBJ2-1,16,TGTGCCATCAGTGAGGGAGGTGACAGGGTATGGAGTGAGCAGTTCTTC,CAISEGGDRVWSEQFF
-,-,TRBV19,TRBJ1-1,12,TGTGCCAGTAGGGCCCAGGGGACTGAAGCTTTCTTT,CASRAQGTEAFF
-,TRBD1,TRBV7-2,TRBJ1-1,10,TGTGCCAGCAGCCCAGGGGGAGCTTTCTTT,CASSPGGAFF
once,-,TRBV7-9,TRBJ2-1,13,TGTGCCAGCAGCCCACCTGGAGTCAATGAGCAGTTCTTC,CASSPPGVNEQFF
-,TRBD2,TRBV9,TRBJ2-3,16,TGTGCCAGCAGCGTAGTCCCCGGGGGGGCCCAAGATACGCAGTATTTT,CASSVVPGGAQDTQYF
-,TRBD1,TRBV19,TRBJ1-2,14,TGTGCCAGTATGGGGGACAGTCGCAGCTATGGCTACACCTTC,CASMGDSRSYGYTF
-,-,TRBV14,TRBJ2-7,15,TGTGCCAGCAGCCAAGAAGGCAGACTCTTCTACGAGCAGTACTTC,CASSQEGRLFYEQYF
once,-,TRBV12-5,TRBJ2-3,17,TGTGCTAGTGGTTTTTGGTCGGGATTGGCACACACAGATACGCAGTATTTT,CASGFWSGLAHTDTQYF
-,-,TRBV5-4,TRBJ2-4,14,TGTGCCAGCAGCCGGGGGATCCTCAAAAACATTCAGTACTTC,CASSRGILKNIQYF
-,-,TRBV19,TRBJ2-7,15,TGTGCCAGTAGTGAGATCCCGTCCAGGGCCGACGAGCAGTACTTC,CASSEIPSRADEQYF
-,TRBD1,TRBV5-4,TRBJ2-7,16,TGTGCCAGCAGCTTGTTCCCATGGACAGGGCACTACGAGCAGTACTTC,CASSLFPWTGHYEQYF
-,-,TRBV27,TRBJ1-5,15,TGTGCCAGCAGCCTAGGGTACAGGGTCAATCAGCCCCAGCATTTT,CASSLGYRVNQPQHF
-,-,TRBV9,TRBJ1-3,14,TGTGCCAGCAGCGTAGCAGGGCTGGGAGGCACCATATATTTT,CASSVAGLGGTIYF
-,-,TRBV7-3,TRBJ1-1,15,TGTGCCAGCAGCTTAATTAGGGGAAAGAACACTGAAGCTTTCTTT,CASSLIRGKNTEAFF
-,-,TRBV6-6,TRBJ2-3,13,TGTGCCAGCAGCCGGACTGGCACAGATACGCAGTATTTT,CASSRTGTDTQYF
-,-,TRBV9,TRBJ2-7,12,TGTGCCAGCTCCCCAGGGAACTACGAGCAGTACTTC,CASSPGNYEQYF
once,-,TRBV6-5,TRBJ2-3,15,TGTGCCAGCAGTGCGGGACAGCAAAGCACAGATACGCAGTATTTT,CASSAGQQSTDTQYF
once,-,TRBV4-3,TRBJ2-7,13,TGCGCCAGCAGCCCAAGTCTGGGAACAGGGCAGTACTTC,CASSPSLGTGQYF
-,TRBD2,TRBV5-8,TRBJ2-7,15,TGTGCCAGCAGCTTGGGGACTAGCGGGGCATACGAGCAGTACTTC,CASSLGTSGAYEQYF
-,-,TRBV5-5,TRBJ2-7,15,TGTGCCAGCAGCTTTGTGCCTGGGGGCAGCTACGAGCAGTACTTC,CASSFVPGGSYEQYF
-,-,TRBV6-5,TRBJ1-4,15,TGTGCCAGCAGTTACGACCGGGCCGCGGGGGAAAAACTGTTTTTT,CASSYDRAAGEKLFF
-,TRBD1,TRBV29-1,TRBJ1-2,16,TGCAGCGTTCCCTTTAGGGCAGGGGGCGCAGAAGATGGCTACACCTTC,CSVPFRAGGAEDGYTF
once,-,TRBV4-1,TRBJ2-7,16,TGCGCCAGCAGCCAAGTACGAGGGGGAAGTCTCTACGAGCAGTACTTC,CASSQVRGGSLYEQYF
-,-,TRBV7-6,TRBJ1-1,15,TGTGCCAGCAGCATCGACAGGTTCCTGAACACTGAAGCTTTCTTT,CASSIDRFLNTEAFF
once,TRBD1,TRBV11-3,TRBJ2-5,16,TGTGCCAGCAGCACCCGACAGGGGGCGGATGGTGAGACCCAGTACTTC,CASSTRQGADGETQYF
-,-,TRBV7-6,TRBJ1-1,13,TGTGCCAGCAGCTTGACAGGGAACACTGAAGCTTTCTTT,CASSLTGNTEAFF